This TCR beta chain was retrieved from a study of control samples from healthy donors and cancer patients. Concerning this clone: The sample contains more than one DNA sequence encoding this CDR3.

Only in-frame clones appear in the TCRdb table, and some are missing; sequencing was by immunoSEQ multiplex PCR. The top ten hold roughly 5.3% of the sample, which has around 170,000 clones, around nine tenths seen once. Sequencing was carried out using blood. This clonotype was obtained from a woman between 25 and 40 years old in good health.

The CDR3 spells CASSQDGGGAETQYF. The DNA of the CDR3 is TGCGCCAGCAGCCAAGACGGCGGGGGGGCAGAGACCCAGTACTTC. V is TRBV4-1 and J is TRBJ2-5; 9 positions match TRBD2. Germline CDR1 MGHRA, CDR2 YSYEKL. V shed 0 bases and J 4 bases; nucleotides not matched to a gene: 3. The CDR3 length is 15 residues.